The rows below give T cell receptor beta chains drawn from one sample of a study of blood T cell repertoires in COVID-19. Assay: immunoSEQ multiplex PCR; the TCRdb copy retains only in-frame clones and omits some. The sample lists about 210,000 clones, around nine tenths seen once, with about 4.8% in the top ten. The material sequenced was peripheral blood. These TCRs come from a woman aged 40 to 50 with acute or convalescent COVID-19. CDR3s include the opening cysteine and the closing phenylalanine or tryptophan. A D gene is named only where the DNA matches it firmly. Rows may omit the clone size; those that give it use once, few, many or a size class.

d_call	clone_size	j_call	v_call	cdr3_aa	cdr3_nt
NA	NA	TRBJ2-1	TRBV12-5	CASGSPSITYNEQFF	TGTGCTAGTGGTTCCCCCAGTATAACCTACAATGAGCAGTTCTTC
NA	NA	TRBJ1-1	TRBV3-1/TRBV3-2	CASSQEGRARVGQDEAFF	TGTGCCAGCAGCCAAGAGGGGAGGGCGAGGGTAGGACAAGATGAAGCTTTCTTT
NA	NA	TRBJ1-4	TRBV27	CASTIPSGGANEKLFF	TGTGCCAGCACCATCCCCTCGGGGGGCGCGAATGAAAAACTGTTTTTT
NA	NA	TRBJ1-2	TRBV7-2	CASSLARRKGGYTF	TGTGCCAGCAGCTTAGCACGGAGAAAAGGCGGCTACACCTTC
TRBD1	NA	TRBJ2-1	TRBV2	CASSDRLGGGQGNEQFF	TGTGCCAGCAGTGACCGGTTAGGGGGCGGCCAGGGGAATGAGCAGTTCTTC
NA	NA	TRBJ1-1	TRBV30	CASVMMNTEAFF	TGTGCCTCGGTCATGATGAACACTGAAGCTTTCTTT
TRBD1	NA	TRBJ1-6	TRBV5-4	CASSNTGGIRNSPLHF	TGTGCCAGCAGCAACACAGGGGGAATTAGGAATTCACCCCTCCACTTT
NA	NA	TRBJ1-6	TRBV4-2	CASSQDDRGLGPLHF	TGTGCCAGCAGCCAAGATGATAGAGGGTTGGGACCCCTCCACTTT
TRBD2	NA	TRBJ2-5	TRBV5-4	CASSSSGEGETQYF	TGTGCCAGCAGCTCAAGCGGGGAGGGAGAGACCCAGTACTTC
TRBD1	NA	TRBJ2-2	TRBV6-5	CASSSRTGNTGELFF	TGTGCCAGCAGTTCGCGGACAGGGAACACCGGGGAGCTGTTTTTT
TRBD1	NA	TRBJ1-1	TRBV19	CASGQGVGTASEAFF	TGTGCCAGTGGGCAGGGGGTAGGTACCGCTTCTGAAGCTTTCTTT
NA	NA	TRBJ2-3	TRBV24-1	CATSDLSGLKMWGTDTQYF	TGTGCCACCAGTGATTTGTCGGGACTCAAGATGTGGGGCACAGATACGCAGTATTTT
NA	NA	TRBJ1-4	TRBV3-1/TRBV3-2	CASSQGRGANEKLFF	TGTGCCAGCAGCCAAGGCCGGGGGGCTAATGAAAAACTGTTTTTT
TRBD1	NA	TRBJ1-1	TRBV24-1	CATSAGQGTEAFF	TGTGCCACCAGTGCCGGACAGGGTACCGAAGCTTTCTTT
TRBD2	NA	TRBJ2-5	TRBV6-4	CASSEIAGGQETQYF	TGTGCCAGCAGTGAAATAGCGGGGGGGCAAGAGACCCAGTACTTC
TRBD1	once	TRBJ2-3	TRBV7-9	CASRPPGTGRTDTQYF	TGTGCCAGCAGACCTCCCGGGACAGGGCGCACAGATACGCAGTATTTT
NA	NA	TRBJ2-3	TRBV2	CASSPHPRTDTQYF	TGTGCCAGCAGCCCTCACCCACGGACAGATACGCAGTATTTT
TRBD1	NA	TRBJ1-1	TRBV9	CASSAGQGTWTEAFF	TGTGCCAGCAGCGCAGGACAGGGGACATGGACTGAAGCTTTCTTT
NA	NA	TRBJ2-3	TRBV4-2	CASSQRRGALGTDTQYF	TGTGCCAGCAGCCAACGACGGGGGGCCTTAGGCACAGATACGCAGTATTTT
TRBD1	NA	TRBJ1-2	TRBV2	CASSEAASPGQGLQPGGYTF	TGTGCCAGCAGTGAAGCGGCCTCCCCGGGACAGGGGCTCCAACCGGGGGGCTACACCTTC
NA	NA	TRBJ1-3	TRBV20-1	CSASSSGVASSGNTIYF	TGCAGTGCTAGTTCTTCCGGGGTTGCTAGCTCTGGAAACACCATATATTTT
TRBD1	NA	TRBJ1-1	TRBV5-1	CASSLGQWPNTEAFF	TGCGCCAGCAGCCTGGGACAGTGGCCGAACACTGAAGCTTTCTTT
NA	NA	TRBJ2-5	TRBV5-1	CASSSDGGTQYF	TGCGCCAGCAGTTCAGACGGGGGGACCCAGTACTTC
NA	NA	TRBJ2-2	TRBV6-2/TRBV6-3	CASSRTLTGTGELFF	TGTGCCAGCAGCCGGACACTAACGGGCACCGGGGAGCTGTTTTTT
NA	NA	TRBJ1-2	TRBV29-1	CSAHSGGVGYGYTF	TGCAGCGCACACTCTGGGGGCGTGGGATATGGCTACACCTTC
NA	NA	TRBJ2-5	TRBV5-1	CASSSQGPETQYF	TGCGCCAGCAGCTCCCAGGGGCCGGAGACCCAGTACTTC
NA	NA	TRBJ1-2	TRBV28	CASSRDSLTF	TGTGCCAGCAGCCGGGACTCCCTGACCTTC
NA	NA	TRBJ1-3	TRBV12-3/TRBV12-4	CASSPAVGNTIYF	TGTGCCAGCAGCCCGGCGGTTGGAAACACCATATATTTT
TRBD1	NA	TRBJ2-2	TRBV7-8	CASSPTGAGTGELFF	TGTGCCAGCAGCCCGACAGGGGCGGGCACCGGGGAGCTGTTTTTT
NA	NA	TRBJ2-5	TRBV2	CASSEQEWQETQYF	TGTGCCAGCAGTGAACAGGAATGGCAAGAGACCCAGTACTTC
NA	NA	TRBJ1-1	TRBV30	CAWSVILVTEAFF	TGTGCCTGGAGTGTCATTTTAGTTACTGAAGCTTTCTTT
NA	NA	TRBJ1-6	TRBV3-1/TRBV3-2	CASSQRGGAVSPLHF	TGTGCCAGCAGCCAAAGGGGCGGAGCCGTTTCACCCCTCCACTTT
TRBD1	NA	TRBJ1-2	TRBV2	CASRQTGTGYGYTF	TGTGCCAGCAGGCAAACCGGGACAGGGTATGGCTACACCTTC
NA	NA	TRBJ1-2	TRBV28	CASSLAGSEGGYTF	TGTGCCAGCAGTTTGGCAGGGTCGGAGGGTGGCTACACCTTC
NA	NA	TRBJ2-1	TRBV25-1	CASINEQFF	TGTGCCAGTATCAATGAGCAGTTCTTC
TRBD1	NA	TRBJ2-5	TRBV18	CASSPPTGAKGNRTQYF	TGTGCCAGCTCACCACCGACAGGGGCCAAAGGAAACAGGACCCAGTACTTC
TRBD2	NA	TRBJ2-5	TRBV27	CASSPTSGGLQETQYF	TGTGCCAGCAGTCCGACTAGCGGGGGGCTCCAAGAGACCCAGTACTTC
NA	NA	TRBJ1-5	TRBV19	CASSRGGANQPQHF	TGTGCCAGTAGTAGGGGGGGAGCCAATCAGCCCCAGCATTTT
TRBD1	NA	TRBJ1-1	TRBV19	CASRGQGRLMNTEAFF	TGTGCCAGTAGGGGACAGGGAAGACTTATGAACACTGAAGCTTTCTTT
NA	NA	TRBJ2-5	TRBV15	CATSRDSGLKTQYF	TGTGCCACCAGCAGAGATTCTGGGCTAAAGACCCAGTACTTC
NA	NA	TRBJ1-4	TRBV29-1	CSVSVRISNEKLFF	TGCAGCGTTAGTGTCAGGATCTCTAACGAAAAACTGTTTTTT
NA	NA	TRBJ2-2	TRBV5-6	CASSFGRAGELFF	TGTGCCAGCAGCTTTGGTCGGGCCGGGGAGCTGTTTTTT
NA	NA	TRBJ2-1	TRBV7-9	CASSLVPGAYNEQFF	TGTGCCAGCAGCTTAGTTCCAGGGGCGTACAATGAGCAGTTCTTC
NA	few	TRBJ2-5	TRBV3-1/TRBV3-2	CASSPTSNGETQYF	TGTGCCAGCAGCCCTACTTCGAACGGGGAGACCCAGTACTTC
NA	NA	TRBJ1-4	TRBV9	CASSGTGNEKLFF	TGTGCCAGCAGTGGTACAGGGAATGAAAAACTGTTTTTT
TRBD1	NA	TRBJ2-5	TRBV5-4	CASSSGGGQGLQETQYF	TGTGCCAGCAGCTCAGGGGGGGGACAGGGCCTACAAGAGACCCAGTACTTC
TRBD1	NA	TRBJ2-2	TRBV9	CASSGQGVWGTGELFF	TGTGCCAGCAGCGGACAGGGGGTGTGGGGCACCGGGGAGCTGTTTTTT
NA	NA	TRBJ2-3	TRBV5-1	CASSLDRNTDTQYF	TGCGCCAGCAGCTTGGACAGGAACACAGATACGCAGTATTTT
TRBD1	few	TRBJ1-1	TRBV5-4	CASYRGRRDTEAFF	TGTGCCAGCTACAGGGGGCGAAGGGACACTGAAGCTTTCTTT
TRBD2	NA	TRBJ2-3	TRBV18	CASSPSRLAGATDTQYF	TGTGCCAGCTCACCCTCTCGTCTAGCGGGGGCGACAGATACGCAGTATTTT
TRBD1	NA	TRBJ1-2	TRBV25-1	CASSPTGVYGYTF	TGTGCCAGCAGTCCGACAGGGGTCTATGGCTACACCTTC
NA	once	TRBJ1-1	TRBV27	CASSFGQEAFF	TGTGCCAGCAGTTTCGGACAAGAAGCTTTCTTT